Listed here are 24 T cell receptor beta chains from one sample, sequenced in a study of OX40 agonist ivuxolimab in advanced cancers. TCRdb's table, derived via immunoSEQ multiplex PCR, lists solely in-frame clones and lacks some. In the table there are approximately 76,000 clones, 94% of which are singletons. The sample consisted of CD4+ or CD8+ T cells sorted from blood, taken in a trial of the OX40 agonist ivuxolimab. The receptors shown here come from an adult with an advanced solid tumor such as melanoma, head and neck, liver or kidney cancer.

For the CDR3, the DNA is TGTGCCAGCAGCCAAACCTCGGCTAGCGGGAGGCTATACAATGAGCAGTTCTTC. Its protein product is CASSQTSASGRLYNEQFF. The chain uses TRBV7-3 and TRBJ2-1; 11 nucleotides agree with TRBD2. V was pared by 5 bases and J by 4 bases, with 13 bases of the junction left unmatched. This CDR3 has 18 amino acids. Germline CDR1 is SGHTA and CDR2 is FQGTGA.

The chain has TRBV5-6 and TRBJ2-2; 7 nucleotides agree with TRBD1. CDR1 and CDR2 (germline): SGHDT, YYEEEE. J was trimmed by 6 bases and V by 4 bases; bases with no gene match: 9. This CDR3 is built from 15 residues. The chain's CDR3 is CASSLWNRGPGELFF. DNA of the CDR3: TGTGCCAGCAGCCTGTGGAACAGGGGACCCGGGGAGCTGTTTTTT.

The chain carries TRBV28 and TRBJ2-2; no clear D. Between the trimmed V and J ends, which lost 3 bases and 1 base, there was a span of 9 bases. CDR1 MDHEN and CDR2 SYDVKM come from the germline V gene. The CDR3 covers 15 residues. The CDR3 region has the DNA TGTGCCAGCAGTTTTAGACAACTGAACACCGGGGAGCTGTTTTTT. As protein: CASSFRQLNTGELFF.

The chain recombines TRBV6-5 with TRBJ1-2; 8 bases agree with TRBD1. Looked up from germline, CDR1 is MNHEY and CDR2 is SVGAGI. The length of the CDR3 is 14 residues. Unmatched junction bases numbered 2, after V lost 2 bases and J lost 3 bases. CDR3 in DNA: TGTGCCAGCAGTTACCAGGGGGCCGACTATGGCTACACCTTC. Protein: CASSYQGADYGYTF.

The chain has TRBV7-9 and TRBJ2-2; D unclear. Germline V gives CDR1 SEHNR, CDR2 FQNEAQ (reference sequence). This CDR3 is 17 amino acids long. Trimming removed 2 bases at V and 5 bases at J, with 18 bases between. The CDR3 nucleotides read TGTGCCAGCAGCTTATGGTTCCAGGTCGTGCGAACCGGGGAGCTGTTTTTT. Translating gives CASSLWFQVVRTGELFF.

The chain uses TRBV5-1 and TRBJ2-3, with 7 bases identical to TRBD1. The CDR3 contains 12 residues. V lost 4 bases, J lost 6 bases, and 2 bases stayed unmatched. In germline, CDR1 is SGHRS, CDR2 YFSETQ. The chain's CDR3 is CASSVTGDTQYF. The CDR3 region has the DNA TGCGCCAGCAGCGTGACAGGGGATACGCAGTATTTT. The whole variable domain, filled in from reference TRBV5-1 and TRBJ2-3, reads KAGVTQTPRYLIKTRGQQVTLSCSPISGHRSVSWYQQTPGQGLQFLFEYFSETQRNKGNFPGRFSGRQFSNSRSEMNVSTLELGDSALYLCASSVTGDTQYFGPGTRLTVL.

V is TRBV7-3 and J is TRBJ2-1; D not resolved. The CDR3 totals 13 residues. With 5 bases removed from V and 9 bases from J, the gap between germline ends came to 14 bases. In germline, CDR1 is SGHTA, CDR2 FQGTGA. This CDR3 is CASSPNRMSEQFF. In DNA, the CDR3 is TGTGCCAGCAGCCCAAATCGGATGAGTGAGCAGTTCTTC. Supplemented by reference TRBV7-3 and TRBJ2-1, the full variable domain reads GAGVSQTPSNKVTEKGKYVELRCDPISGHTALYWYRQSLGQGPEFLIYFQGTGAADDSGLPNDRFFAVRPEGSVSTLKIQRTERGDSAVYLCASSPNRMSEQFFGPGTRLTVL.

The chain joins TRBV6-6 to TRBJ2-7; perhaps D is TRBD1 or TRBD2 (6 bases each). V lost 6 bases and J 4 bases, leaving 16 bases between the germline ends. Looked up from germline, CDR1 is MNHNY and CDR2 is SVGAGI (reference sequence). The CDR3 runs 14 residues. The CDR3 DNA sequence: TGTGCCAGCAGCTTAGCGGAAGGGGGGTACGAGCAGTACTTC. This translates into CASSLAEGGYEQYF.

This clone was recorded only once. The chain combines TRBV2 with TRBJ1-4, with TRBD1 matching 9 bases. Germline CDR1 SNHLY, CDR2 FYNNEI. The ends lost 6 bases at V and 1 base at J; junction bases unmatched: 3. CDR3 length equals 15 residues. CDR3 loop: CASSEGQGTNEKLFF. Here the CDR3 DNA reads TGTGCCAGCAGCGAGGGACAGGGAACTAATGAAAAACTGTTTTTT.

The CDR3 coding sequence is TGTGCCAGCAGTGGCCGGGACAGCCTCTCCTACGAGCAGTACTTC. Translated, it gives CASSGRDSLSYEQYF. The J gene is TRBJ2-7, the V gene TRBV2, with 7 nucleotides matching TRBD1. Germline trimming cut 4 bases from V and 0 bases from J; bases unmatched to any gene: 6. CDR3 length equals 15 residues. CDR1 and CDR2 from the germline V gene are SNHLY and FYNNEI. The full variable domain, with the rest looked up from reference TRBV2 and TRBJ2-7, is EPEVTQTPSHQVTQMGQEVILRCVPISNHLYFYWYRQILGQKVEFLVSFYNNEISEKSEIFDDQFSVERPDGSNFTLKIRSTKLEDSAMYFCASSGRDSLSYEQYFGPGTRLTVT.

The gene calls are TRBV9 and TRBJ2-3, with D tentatively TRBD2 (6 bases). Germline lookup yields CDR1 SGDLS and CDR2 YYNGEE. The CDR3 covers 16 residues. Trimming took 0 bases from V and 0 from J, leaving 11 bases between them. The CDR3 loop reads CASSVVGGYSTDTQYF. The CDR3 bases are TGTGCCAGCAGCGTAGTTGGAGGGTACAGCACAGATACGCAGTATTTT.

V and J are TRBV4-3 and TRBJ2-7; a possible D gene is TRBD2 (6 bases). The germline V gene has CDR1 LGHNA and CDR2 YSLEER. V was clipped by 4 bases and J by 5 bases, with 18 bases between them. CDR3 length equals 15 residues. The CDR3 loop reads CASSPDPEGLDEQYF. The CDR3, as DNA: TGCGCCAGCAGCCCCGACCCGGAGGGCCTGGACGAGCAGTACTTC.

The rearrangement links TRBV4-2 to TRBJ2-5; 7 nucleotides agree with TRBD2. Germline values: CDR1 LGHNA, CDR2 YNFKEQ. V lost 5 bases, J lost 2 bases, and 17 bases stayed unmatched. The CDR3 has 18 amino acids. The CDR3 DNA sequence: TGTGCCAGCAGCACCCGACTAGCTGGGCGCCCAGTACAAGAGACCCAGTACTTC. Amino acid sequence: CASSTRLAGRPVQETQYF.

V gene TRBV4-3 combines with J gene TRBJ2-7; possibly TRBD1 or TRBD2 for D (5 bases each). V was cut by 0 bases and J by 4 bases, with 7 bases left in between. The CDR3 is 13 residues long. CDR1 is LGHNA and CDR2 is YSLEER in the germline V gene. CDR3 loop: CASSQDGGYEQYF. CDR3 in DNA: TGCGCCAGCAGCCAAGATGGGGGATACGAGCAGTACTTC.

The chain joins TRBV5-1 to TRBJ2-7; D gene ambiguous. The V end was cut by 4 bases, the J end by 2 bases, with 10 bases between. CDR3 length: 13 residues. CDR1 and CDR2 from the germline V gene are SGHRS and YFSETQ. The CDR3 is CASSPRLAYEQYF. DNA for the CDR3: TGCGCCAGCAGCCCCAGGTTAGCCTACGAGCAGTACTTC. Based on the CDR3 plus reference TRBV5-1 and TRBJ2-7, the full variable domain is KAGVTQTPRYLIKTRGQQVTLSCSPISGHRSVSWYQQTPGQGLQFLFEYFSETQRNKGNFPGRFSGRQFSNSRSEMNVSTLELGDSALYLCASSPRLAYEQYFGPGTRLTVT.

The J gene is TRBJ2-1, the V gene TRBV7-9, with TRBD1 identical over 8 bases. Germline loops: CDR1 SEHNR, CDR2 FQNEAQ (reference sequence). The trim removed 4 bases at V and 6 bases at J, leaving 8 bases unmatched. The CDR3 consists of 15 residues. In DNA form, the CDR3 reads TGTGCCAGCAGCTCCAGGGGGCGGGGATTCAATGAGCAGTTCTTC. Protein sequence: CASSSRGRGFNEQFF.

V is TRBV5-1 and J is TRBJ2-5, with TRBD1 identical over 8 bases. CDR3 size: 14 residues. In germline, CDR1 is SGHRS, CDR2 YFSETQ. With 0 bases clipped from V and 5 bases from J, the junction kept 3 bases outside the gene matches. CDR3 sequence reads: CASSLGTGWETQYF. The CDR3 DNA follows: TGCGCCAGCAGCTTGGGGACAGGGTGGGAGACCCAGTACTTC.

This rearrangement joins TRBV21-1 to TRBJ1-5. TRBV21-1 represents a pseudogene. The CDR3 totals 19 residues. CDR3 nucleotide sequence: TGTGCCAGCAGCAAAGTTTACGACAGAGGGTACTATAGCAATCAGCCCCAGCATTTT. Translation: CASSKVYDRGYYSNQPQHF.

The chain couples TRBV7-8 to TRBJ2-3, with D possibly being TRBD2 (5 bases). The V end lost 7 bases, the J end lost 3 bases, and 14 bases lay between the germline ends. This CDR3 region has 14 residues. Germline V gives CDR1 SGHVS, CDR2 FQNEAQ. The CDR3 loop is CASTPGRGTDTQYF. The CDR3 DNA is TGTGCCAGCACACCGGGCCGGGGAACAGATACGCAGTATTTT. Combining the CDR3 with reference TRBV7-8 and TRBJ2-3 gives the whole variable domain GAGVSQSPRYKVAKRGQDVALRCDPISGHVSLFWYQQALGQGPEFLTYFQNEAQLDKSGLPSDRFFAERPEGSVSTLKIQRTQQEDSAVYLCASTPGRGTDTQYFGPGTRLTVL.

This chain connects TRBV20-1 to TRBJ1-2; unclear D gene. V was clipped by 2 bases and J by 5 bases, with 6 bases between them. The CDR3 covers 11 residues. The germline gives CDR1 DFQATT, CDR2 SNEGSKA (reference sequence). The CDR3 DNA follows: TGCAGTGCTAGAACGGAGTATGGCTACACCTTC. Encoded protein: CSARTEYGYTF.

This rearrangement joins TRBV6-1 to TRBJ2-7, with D maybe TRBD1 (5 bases). Germline V gene lookup returns CDR1 MNHNS and CDR2 SASEGT. The CDR3 consists of 14 residues. With 7 bases removed from V and 3 bases from J, the gap between germline ends came to 16 bases. This chain's CDR3 is CASTLTDTNYEQYF. In DNA, the CDR3 is TGTGCCAGCACCCTGACAGATACCAACTACGAGCAGTACTTC.

For this clone: A junction end diverges from the germline sequence, so it may reflect a read error. The J gene is TRBJ2-2, the V gene TRBV6-5; D call uncertain. Germline V CDR1 and CDR2: MNHEY, SVGAGI. There are 11 residues in the CDR3. The CDR3 sequence is CANSYAGELFF. The CDR3 DNA reads TGTGCCAACAGTTACGCCGGGGAGCTGTTTTTT.

The DNA of the CDR3 is TGTGCCGGCGGCGCGGGCTCCTACGAGCAGTACTTC. It is translated as CAGGAGSYEQYF. The chain has TRBV6-4 and TRBJ2-7, with a possible D match to TRBD2 (5 bases). The V end lost 11 bases, the J end lost 0 bases, and 11 bases lay between the germline ends. Looked up from germline, CDR1 is MRHNA and CDR2 is SNTAGT. The CDR3 consists of 12 residues.

The chain combines TRBV28 with TRBJ2-3; 9 bases fit TRBD1. CDR3 length equals 18 residues. Germline V lookup: CDR1 MDHEN, CDR2 SYDVKM. Losses at the gene ends were 4 bases for V and 3 bases for J; bases not matched to a gene: 14. CDR3 amino acids: CASSSQRTGTGRTDTQYF. As DNA, the CDR3 is TGTGCCAGCAGTTCACAAAGAACCGGGACAGGGAGGACAGATACGCAGTATTTT. Looking up the rest from reference TRBV28 and TRBJ2-3 gives the full variable domain: DVKVTQSSRYLVKRTGEKVFLECVQDMDHENMFWYRQDPGLGLRLIYFSYDVKMKEKGDIPEGYSVSREKKERFSLILESASTNQTSMYLCASSSQRTGTGRTDTQYFGPGTRLTVL.